One and the same sample provided the 15 T cell receptor beta chains below, sequenced in a study of response to subunit inactivated influenza vaccine. MiXCR, applied by TCRdb to the RT-PCR reads, yields one record per CDR3 protein. Altogether about 580,000 distinct CDR3 sequences are present, 14% being singletons, with the ten largest covering 11%. Sequenced here: PBMCs from blood, sampled 12 days after vaccination. These receptors all stem from a man aged 50 to 60 who received an inactivated influenza vaccine.

In its sample, this clonotype was seen a few times. The chain employs TRBV2 and TRBJ2-3, with D hard to call. V was cut by 0 bases and J by 0 bases, with 4 bases left in between. This CDR3 contains 14 residues. CDR1 is SNHLY, CDR2 FYNNEI, per germline. CDR3 DNA sequence: TGTGCCAGCAGTGAAGCGCTGAGCACAGATACGCAGTATTTT. Translation gives CASSEALSTDTQYF.

The chain has TRBV7-9 and TRBJ2-5, with D maybe TRBD2 (6 bases). CDR1 and CDR2 (germline): SEHNR, FQNEAQ (reference sequence). V was cut by 2 bases and J by 5 bases, with 15 bases left in between. The CDR3 sequence is 15 residues long. The chain's CDR3 is CASSLQGGLWETQYF. The CDR3 DNA reads TGTGCCAGCAGCTTACAGGGAGGACTATGGGAGACCCAGTACTTC.

This clonotype was picked up a small number of times. V usage is TRBV12-3 or TRBV12-4 and J usage is TRBJ2-3, with D maybe TRBD1 (5 bases). CDR3 length equals 15 residues. V dropped 5 bases and J dropped 3 bases, with 15 bases sitting between them. The CDR3 nucleotides read TGTGCCAGCAGTCGCACAGGTCTCAGGACAGATACGCAGTATTTT. It codes for CASSRTGLRTDTQYF.

Turning to this clonotype: One end of the junction varies from germline; a read error may be responsible. The chain has TRBV18 and TRBJ2-1; possible D gene TRBD2, 6 bases. This CDR3 comprises 15 residues. Germline values: CDR1 KGHSH, CDR2 LQKENI. The CDR3 nucleotides read TGTGCCAGCTCACCACCTTCTAGCGCAGACAATGAGCAGCTCTTC. This encodes CASSPPSSADNEQLF.

The chain uses TRBV20-1 and TRBJ2-5; D possibly corresponds to TRBD2 (7 bases). The germline CDR1 and CDR2 sequences are DFQATT and SNEGSKA (reference sequence). The CDR3 is made up of 15 amino acids. V was pared by 1 base and J by 5 bases, with 17 bases between. The CDR3 DNA follows: TGCAGTGCTAGAGCTCGGGCGGGGGCTGGGGAGACCCAGTACTTC. Translated, it gives CSARARAGAGETQYF.

This clonotype was picked up many times. This chain links TRBV3-1 with TRBJ2-7; no clear D gene. CDR1 is LGHDT and CDR2 is YNNKEL in the germline V gene (reference sequence). This CDR3 has 13 residues. V was trimmed by 1 base and J by 2 bases, leaving 6 bases between them. CDR3 in DNA: TGTGCCAGCAGCCAAGGAAGGGCCTACGAGCAGTACTTC. It codes for CASSQGRAYEQYF.

This clonotype was seen at least ten times. This chain connects TRBV6-5 to TRBJ2-4; either TRBD1 or TRBD2 may fit D (6 bases each). Between the trimmed V and J ends, which lost 4 bases and 3 bases, there was a span of 13 bases. The CDR3 has 15 amino acids. The germline gives CDR1 MNHEY, CDR2 SVGAGI. The CDR3: CASSSEGVGKNIQYF. CDR3 sequence (DNA): TGTGCCAGCAGTTCGGAGGGGGTAGGCAAAAACATTCAGTACTTC.

The genes are TRBV10-3 and TRBJ1-1; D gene unclear. Germline V CDR1 and CDR2: ENHRY, SYGVKD. V was clipped by 0 bases and J by 4 bases, with 12 bases between them. This CDR3 contains 15 residues. CDR3 region: CAISESGAQVTEAFF. The CDR3 region has the DNA TGTGCCATCAGTGAGTCGGGTGCGCAGGTCACTGAAGCTTTCTTT.

This clonotype was detected many times. The chain employs TRBV5-1 and TRBJ2-1; no clear D gene. This CDR3 has 12 residues. V lost 5 bases to trimming and J lost 8 bases, with 11 bases between them. Germline assignment: CDR1 SGHRS and CDR2 YFSETQ. The CDR3 loop is CASSSGLDEQFF. DNA for the CDR3: TGCGCCAGCAGTTCCGGGCTCGATGAGCAGTTCTTC.

The rearrangement joins TRBV29-1 to TRBJ2-1; 8 nucleotides match TRBD2. Germline V gene lookup returns CDR1 SQVTM and CDR2 ANQGSEA. The CDR3 length is 14 residues. Trimming at V came to 2 bases and at J to 4 bases, leaving 4 bases not matched to a gene. The CDR3 region has the DNA TGCAGCGTTGAAAGGACTAGCAGTTACAATGAGCAGTTCTTC. The encoded protein is CSVERTSSYNEQFF.

The chain uses TRBV7-2 and TRBJ2-1; 12 bases align to TRBD2. CDR1 and CDR2 from the germline V gene are SGHTA and FQGNSA. The V gene end was trimmed by 1 base and the J gene end by 9 bases; junction bases not matched to a gene: 7. This CDR3 has 16 residues. CDR3 in DNA: TGTGCCAGCAGCTTAGTGGTCCCTAGCGGGGGGGGTGAGCAGTTCTTC. Residues: CASSLVVPSGGGEQFF.

This clonotype was observed at least ten times. This sequence joins TRBV28 and TRBJ2-1, with D maybe TRBD2 (5 bases). This CDR3 has 15 amino acids. V was trimmed by 8 bases and J by 9 bases, leaving 23 bases between them. CDR1 MDHEN and CDR2 SYDVKM come from the germline V gene. CDR3: CASHGVNRFVGEQFF. CDR3 DNA: TGTGCCAGCCACGGGGTAAATCGTTTCGTTGGTGAGCAGTTCTTC.

There are a few counts of this clonotype. The chain links TRBV7-3 to TRBJ1-1; D is unclear. Germline V lookup: CDR1 SGHTA, CDR2 FQGTGA. This CDR3 is built from 13 residues. The ends were cut back, 6 bases at V and 3 bases at J, with 11 bases in the middle. CDR3 sequence reads: CASSPRVHTEAFF. CDR3 DNA: TGTGCCAGCAGTCCTCGGGTCCACACTGAAGCTTTCTTT.

This clonotype occurred a few times. V is TRBV6-2 or TRBV6-3 and J is TRBJ2-1; D gene uncertain. CDR1 is MNHEY, CDR2 SVGEGT, per germline. This CDR3 is built from 11 residues. Trimming took off 10 bases at V and 7 bases at J, with 11 bases between the two ends. The CDR3 coding sequence is TGTGCCACCTGCCACGGGAATGAGCAGTTCTTC. It specifies CATCHGNEQFF.

The chain combines TRBV19 with TRBJ2-3, with D tentatively TRBD1 or TRBD2 (5 bases each). CDR1 is LNHDA and CDR2 is SQIVND in the germline V gene (reference sequence). V was shortened by 6 bases and J by 0 bases, with 13 bases between the two germline ends. This CDR3 has 15 residues. The CDR3 DNA follows: TGTGCCAGTAGGAGAGGGACGGTTAGCACAGATACGCAGTATTTT. Translating gives CASRRGTVSTDTQYF.